Listed below are T cell receptor beta chains from one sample, sequenced in a study of OX40 agonist ivuxolimab in advanced cancers. The method was immunoSEQ multiplex PCR; TCRdb's version includes in-frame clones alone and lacks a portion of them. This sample has approximately 69,000 clones, with 90% to 95% found just once. Here the sequenced sample was CD4+ or CD8+ T cells sorted from blood, taken in a trial of the OX40 agonist ivuxolimab. All receptors derive from an adult with an advanced solid tumor such as melanoma, head and neck, liver or kidney cancer. Each CDR3 is given with its conserved first and last residue.

j_call v_call cdr3_aa
TRBJ2-1 TRBV4-3 CASHSGTGSDEQFF
TRBJ2-7 TRBV4-3 CASSQDNGYLAYEQYF
TRBJ2-7 TRBV9 CASSEFSGARYEQYF
TRBJ2-5 TRBV9 CASSAGTDPLGQYF
TRBJ2-3 TRBV29-1 CSVEGGTGRTDTQYF
TRBJ2-1 TRBV7-3 CASTPGQGDNEQFF
TRBJ2-3 TRBV7-2 CASSSGLADTTDTQYF
TRBJ2-1 TRBV5-1 CASRGGGPHEQFF
TRBJ2-7 TRBV27 CASSLDRDRGYEQYF
TRBJ1-5 TRBV5-7 CASSFLGPGQGTDQPQHF
TRBJ2-7 TRBV27 CASSLRSGSSAYEQYF
TRBJ1-6 TRBV5-1 CASSLEAGQTYNSPLHF
TRBJ2-2 TRBV5-4 CASSFLGTDFRINTGELFF
TRBJ2-7 TRBV7-9 CASSLFGPSYEQYF
TRBJ1-1 TRBV6-4 CASSETYGNTEAFF
TRBJ2-7 TRBV5-4 CASSWIAGGGYEQYF
TRBJ1-2 TRBV19 CASTGRGGMDDGYTF
TRBJ2-5 TRBV27 CASGLETQYF
TRBJ1-2 TRBV28 CASSLDRNYGYTF
TRBJ2-3 TRBV11-2 CASSLLRTDTQYF
TRBJ2-7 TRBV11-2 CASSLSGLSSYEQYF
TRBJ1-1 TRBV4-3 CASSQDRQGFPPNTEAFF
TRBJ1-2 TRBV4-3 CASSQDNYQGYGYTF
TRBJ1-1 TRBV27 CASSLEPQYTEAFF
TRBJ1-1 TRBV19 CASTLMGAGMNTEAFF
TRBJ2-1 TRBV27 CASTPGTGVYNEQFF